The clone carrying this T cell receptor beta chain was recorded once. The antigen remains unidentified. These data belong to a study of T cell clones after liver transplantation. Study overall: Three of the eight recipients were HCV-positive; the rest had non-autoimmune, non-viral transplant indications.

Unstimulated PBMCs were sorted into CD3+CD4+ and CD3+CD8+ populations. Measured with immunoSEQ multiplex PCR; TCRdb has only the in-frame clones, and not every one. The data contain 15,000 or so clones, roughly 91% of them singletons. Germline V gene sequence: CDR1 SGHRS, CDR2 YFSETQ. The CDR3 runs 13 residues. V was pared by 0 bases and J by 6 bases, with 10 bases between. General study points: A significant post-transplant drop in circulating graft-donor-reactive CD4 TCRbeta sequences occurred in most of the 8 subjects. Low donor cell numbers restricted donor-reactive repertoire measurement in two subjects.

This specimen consisted of CD8+ T cells from blood, obtained before liver transplant. The source of this sequence is a human donor who received a liver transplant. The chain is built from TRBV5-1 and TRBJ2-7; D gene ambiguous. The CDR3 protein is CASSLAGPSEQYF. For the CDR3, the DNA is TGCGCCAGCAGCTTGGCCGGACCAAGCGAGCAGTACTTC.